Following are 6 T cell receptor beta chains from one sample sequenced in a study of cytomegalovirus exposure and HLA in healthy donors. 60 Vbeta and 13 Jbeta primers were used in PCR. Measured with immunoSEQ multiplex PCR; TCRdb has only the in-frame clones, and not every one. This sample has around 55,000 clones, with roughly 74% found just once. The material sequenced was PBMCs. The receptors originated from a female donor in good health and CMV-seronegative.

The rearrangement uses TRBV5-6 and TRBJ1-1, with D uncertain. Looked up from germline, CDR1 is SGHDT and CDR2 is YYEEEE. Between the trimmed V and J ends, which lost 2 bases and 5 bases, there was a span of 13 bases. The CDR3 consists of 14 residues. CDR3 in DNA: TGTGCCAGCAGCTTCCGGAATTGGGAGACTGAAGCTTTCTTT. Protein product: CASSFRNWETEAFF.

The chain joins TRBV7-2 to TRBJ2-1; the match to TRBD1 covers 8 bases. Germline V CDR1 and CDR2: SGHTA, FQGNSA. Trimming at V came to 5 bases and at J to 1 base, leaving 4 bases not matched to a gene. The CDR3 contains 15 residues. For the CDR3, the DNA is TGTGCCAGCAGCATTGGACAGGGTTCCTACAATGAGCAGTTCTTC. The encoded protein is CASSIGQGSYNEQFF.

This clone was counted only a few times. This chain connects TRBV6-5 to TRBJ1-2, with D unclear. Germline lookup yields CDR1 MNHEY and CDR2 SVGAGI. The CDR3 runs to 14 residues. Trimming cost V 6 bases and J 4 bases, with 15 bases left between them. Here the CDR3 DNA reads TGTGCCAGCAGAGAACGAGGCCAGACCTATGGCTACACCTTC. This translates into CASRERGQTYGYTF.

The gene calls are TRBV18 and TRBJ2-1; perhaps TRBD2 as D (6 bases). Trimming left V 3 bases short and J 9 bases short, with 18 bases between. CDR1 and CDR2 from the germline V gene are KGHSH and LQKENI. CDR3 length equals 15 residues. CDR3 loop: CASSPVDGGWGEQFF. CDR3 coding DNA: TGTGCCAGCTCACCGGTAGACGGGGGTTGGGGTGAGCAGTTCTTC. Based on the CDR3 plus reference TRBV18 and TRBJ2-1, the full variable domain is NAGVMQNPRHLVRRRGQEARLRCSPMKGHSHVYWYRQLPEEGLKFMVYLQKENIIDESGMPKERFSAEFPKEGPSILRIQQVVRGDSAAYFCASSPVDGGWGEQFFGPGTRLTVL.

This clone was recorded once. The chain carries TRBV5-6 and TRBJ1-2; 9 bases fit TRBD1. V shed 4 bases, J shed 10 bases, and the junction held 5 bases outside the gene matches. This CDR3 region has 12 residues. CDR1 and CDR2 from the germline V gene are SGHDT and YYEEEE. CDR3 sequence reads: CASSKGQGYYTF. The CDR3 bases are TGTGCCAGCAGCAAGGGACAGGGATACTACACCTTC.

V gene TRBV7-8 combines with J gene TRBJ1-2, with 7 bases aligning to TRBD1. The germline V gene has CDR1 SGHVS and CDR2 FQNEAQ. V shed 5 bases, J shed 2 bases, and the junction held 5 bases outside the gene matches. The CDR3 runs 14 residues. The CDR3 region has the DNA TGTGCCAGCAGCGTGACGACAGGGAACTATGGCTACACCTTC. This gives the protein CASSVTTGNYGYTF.